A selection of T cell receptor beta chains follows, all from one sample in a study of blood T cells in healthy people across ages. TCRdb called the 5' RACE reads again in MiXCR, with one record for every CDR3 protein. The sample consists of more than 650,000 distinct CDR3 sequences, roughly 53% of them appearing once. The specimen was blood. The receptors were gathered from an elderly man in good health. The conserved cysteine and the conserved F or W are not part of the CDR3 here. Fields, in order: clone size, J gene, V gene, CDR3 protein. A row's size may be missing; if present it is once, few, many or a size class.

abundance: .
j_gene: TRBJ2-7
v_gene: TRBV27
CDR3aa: ASSLGQPSRYEQY

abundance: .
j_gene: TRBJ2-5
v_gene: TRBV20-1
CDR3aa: SARAGTGGEETQY

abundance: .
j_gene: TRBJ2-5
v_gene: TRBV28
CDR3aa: ASSSPPLATKGETQY

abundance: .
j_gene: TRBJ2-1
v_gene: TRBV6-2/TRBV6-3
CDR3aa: ASSYGASGGDEQF

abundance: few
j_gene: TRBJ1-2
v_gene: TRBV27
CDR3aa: ASSGTGFRGYT

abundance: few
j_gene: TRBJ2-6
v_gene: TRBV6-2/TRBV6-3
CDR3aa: ASSYGDSGANVLT

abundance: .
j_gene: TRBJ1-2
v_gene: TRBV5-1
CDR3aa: ASSSGTGAANYGYT

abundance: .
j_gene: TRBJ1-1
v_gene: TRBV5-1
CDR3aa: ASGVLPGSGTEAF

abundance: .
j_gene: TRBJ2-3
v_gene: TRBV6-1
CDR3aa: ASTGLGGQY

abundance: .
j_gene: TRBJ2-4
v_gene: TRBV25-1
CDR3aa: ASSNHRGPSNIQY

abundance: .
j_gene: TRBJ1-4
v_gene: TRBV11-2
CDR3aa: ASSRDRSEKLF

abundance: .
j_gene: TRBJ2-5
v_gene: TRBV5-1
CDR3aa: ASSLATGRGPQETQY

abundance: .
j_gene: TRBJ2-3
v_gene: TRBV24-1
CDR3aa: ATSDLRAQGSDTQY

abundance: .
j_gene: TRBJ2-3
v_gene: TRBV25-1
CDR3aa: ASERDRGTDTQY

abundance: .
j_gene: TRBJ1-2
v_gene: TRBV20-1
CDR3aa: SATPGGYGYT

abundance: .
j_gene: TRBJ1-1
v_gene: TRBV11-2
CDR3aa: ASSSLVGGDTEAF

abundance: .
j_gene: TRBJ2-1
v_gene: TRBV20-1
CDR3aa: SARVISGRSSYNEQF

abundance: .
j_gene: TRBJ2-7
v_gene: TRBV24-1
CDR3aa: ATSDSGTSGTHEQY

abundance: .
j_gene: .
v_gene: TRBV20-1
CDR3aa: SALTSGRAYEQY

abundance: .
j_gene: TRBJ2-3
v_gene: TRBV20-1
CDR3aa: SASGGPWRKDTQY

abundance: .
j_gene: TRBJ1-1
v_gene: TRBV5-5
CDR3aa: ASSYYAGQFEAF

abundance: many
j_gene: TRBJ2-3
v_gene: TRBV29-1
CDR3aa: SVLTQLAGATDTQY

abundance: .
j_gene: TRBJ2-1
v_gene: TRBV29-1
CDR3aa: SVANPRLDRNKQF

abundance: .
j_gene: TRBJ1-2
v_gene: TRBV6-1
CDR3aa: ASNDRVRGGYT

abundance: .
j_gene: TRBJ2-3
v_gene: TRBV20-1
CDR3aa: SARLAGSTDTQY

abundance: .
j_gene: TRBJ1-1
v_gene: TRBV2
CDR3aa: ASGQGSAMNTEAF

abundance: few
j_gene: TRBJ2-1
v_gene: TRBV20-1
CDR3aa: SASGLAGGPLNDEQF

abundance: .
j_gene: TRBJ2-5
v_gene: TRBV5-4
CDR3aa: ASSLRLARQETQY

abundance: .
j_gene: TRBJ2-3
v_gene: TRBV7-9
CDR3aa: ASSLPGAVHRYAY

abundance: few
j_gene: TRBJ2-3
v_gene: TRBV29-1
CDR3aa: SAGHLPDTQY

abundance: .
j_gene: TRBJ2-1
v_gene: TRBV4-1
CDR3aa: ASSRVSGRSYNEQF

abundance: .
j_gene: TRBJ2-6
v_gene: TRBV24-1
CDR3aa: ATSDWGSGANVLT

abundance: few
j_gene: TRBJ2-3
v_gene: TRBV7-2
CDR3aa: ASSRDLGGRYAY

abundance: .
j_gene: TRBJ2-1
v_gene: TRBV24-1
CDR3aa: ATSESGTGKYNEQF

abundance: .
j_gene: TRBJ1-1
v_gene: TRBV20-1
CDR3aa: SARDAGTEAF

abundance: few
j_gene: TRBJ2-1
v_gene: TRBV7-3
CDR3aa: ASSSGFSRSLDEQF

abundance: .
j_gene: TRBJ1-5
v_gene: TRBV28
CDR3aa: ASSSPGNQPQH

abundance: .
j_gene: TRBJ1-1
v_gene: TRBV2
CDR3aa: ASTGTGGTF

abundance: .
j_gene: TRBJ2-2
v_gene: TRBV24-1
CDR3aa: ATSLNTGELF

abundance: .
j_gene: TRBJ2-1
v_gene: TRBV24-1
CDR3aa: ATSDLQGTGYNEQF